This TCR beta chain was captured in a study of CD8+ T cells in alopecia areata. Study at large: A regimen of oral tofacitinib, 5 to 10 mg twice daily, was given to treated patients.

The treatment denotes: oral pan-JAK inhibitor, 5-10 mg twice daily. CDR1 is MNHEY, CDR2 SVGAGI, per germline. V lost 0 bases to trimming and J lost 5 bases, with 7 bases between them. The CDR3 loop spans 13 amino acids. cDNA prepared by RNA extraction and subsequent reverse transcription served as the template for sequencing. This table comes from immunoSEQ multiplex PCR, and its TCRdb copy is limited to in-frame clones, with some not included. This sample has under 95,000 clones, with 60% to 80% found just once. This sample comprised CD8+ T cells sorted from blood, obtained at roughly week 45, from a patient treated with tofacitinib. This clonotype was obtained from a human donor with alopecia areata. The chain links TRBV6-5 to TRBJ1-1; D not certain. Here the CDR3 DNA reads TGTGCCAGCAGTTACTCGAGGGTTACTGAAGCTTTCTTT. Translating it yields CASSYSRVTEAFF.